This T cell receptor (beta chain) was recovered during a study of long-term antiretroviral therapy in people with HIV. About this clone itself: The target antigen is unknown.

With survey level as its setting, the immunoSEQ assay was v3.0. In sequencing, about 35,000-50,000 T-cell genomes per sample were targeted. TCRdb's table, derived via immunoSEQ multiplex PCR, lists solely in-frame clones and lacks some. Of roughly 20,000 clones in the sample, 80% were seen once. General study points: CDR3 lengths in HIV samples spanned a narrower range than controls.

The CDR3 length is 15 residues. The J segment lost 3 bases and the V segment lost 4 bases, leaving 5 bases of the junction unmatched. Germline V gene lookup returns CDR1 SGHNT and CDR2 YENEEA. Each sample contained about 0.95-11 million cryopreserved PBMC, thawed before DNA extraction. The sample consisted of unsorted PBMCs, taken 0.2 years after starting antiretroviral therapy. V gene TRBV11-3 combines with J gene TRBJ2-7, with 11 bases lining up with TRBD1. The sequence was obtained from a woman aged 40 to 50 with HIV. CDR3 DNA sequence: TGTGCCAGCAGCTCGCCGGGACAGGGGGTCTACGAGCAGTACTTC. This gives the protein CASSSPGQGVYEQYF.